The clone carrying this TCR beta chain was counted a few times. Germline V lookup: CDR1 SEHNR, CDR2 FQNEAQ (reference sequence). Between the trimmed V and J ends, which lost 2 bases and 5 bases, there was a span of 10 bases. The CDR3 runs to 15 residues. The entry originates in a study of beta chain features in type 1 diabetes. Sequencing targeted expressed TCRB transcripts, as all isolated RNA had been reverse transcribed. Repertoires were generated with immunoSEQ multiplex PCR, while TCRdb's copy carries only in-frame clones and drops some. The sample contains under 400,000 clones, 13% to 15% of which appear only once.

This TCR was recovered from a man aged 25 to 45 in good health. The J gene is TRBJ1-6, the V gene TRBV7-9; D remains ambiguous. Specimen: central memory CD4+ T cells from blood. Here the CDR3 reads CASSLYGRDNSPLHF. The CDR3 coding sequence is TGTGCCAGCAGCTTATATGGGAGGGATAATTCACCCCTCCACTTT.